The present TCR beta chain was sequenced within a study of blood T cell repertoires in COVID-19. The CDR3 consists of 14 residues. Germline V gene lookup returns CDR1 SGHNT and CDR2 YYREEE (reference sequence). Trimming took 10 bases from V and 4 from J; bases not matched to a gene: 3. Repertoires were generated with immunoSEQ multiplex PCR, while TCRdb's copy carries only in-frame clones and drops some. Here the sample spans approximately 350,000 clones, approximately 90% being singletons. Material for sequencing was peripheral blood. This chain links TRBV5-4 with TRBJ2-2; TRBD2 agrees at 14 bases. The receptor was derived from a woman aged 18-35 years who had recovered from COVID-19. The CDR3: CAGTSGSVTGELFF. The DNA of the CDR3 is TGTGCCGGGACTAGCGGGAGCGTCACCGGGGAGCTGTTTTTT.